This TCR beta chain was obtained from a study of blood T cells in healthy people across ages. Next came a second PCR, run for about 7 to 12 cycles, which used a sample-barcoded 5' primer along with a J-beta primer mix. TCRdb re-derived calls from the 5' RACE reads in MiXCR, one entry per CDR3 protein. The table has 800,000 to 1,000,000 distinct CDR3 sequences, 48% seen once. This clonotype was seen only once. This receptor was taken from a man aged 25 to 40 in good health. The sample taken for sequencing was blood.

The CDR3 is CASSPKQGDKTDTQYF. CDR3 sequence (DNA): TGTGCCAGCTCACCCAAACAGGGGGATAAGACAGATACGCAGTATTTT. This chain uses TRBV18 with TRBJ2-3; 8 bases are shared with TRBD1. J was trimmed by 3 bases and V by 3 bases; bases with no gene match: 8. The germline gives CDR1 KGHSH, CDR2 LQKENI. This CDR3 is 16 amino acids long.